The source of this T cell receptor beta chain is a study of T cell responses to AZD1222 COVID-19 vaccine. Germline V gives CDR1 MNHEY, CDR2 SVGAGI. The V end lost 7 bases, the J end lost 5 bases, and 8 bases lay between the germline ends. There are 11 residues in the CDR3. The repertoire was sequenced with immunoSEQ multiplex PCR; TCRdb's copy has only in-frame clones and lacks some. Of about 140,000 clones listed, just under 95% are singletons. The sequence was collected from an adult who received the AZD1222 COVID-19 vaccine. Sequences were derived from peripheral blood, sampled 28 days after the second AZD1222 dose. V is TRBV6-5 and J is TRBJ1-2; no clear D. CDR3 DNA: TGTGCCAGCACAGCCGGATATGGCTACACCTTC. It is translated as CASTAGYGYTF.